This paragraph covers one T cell receptor beta chain sequence. This record comes from a study of early T cells in non-severe SARS-CoV-2 infection. About the study: Sequencing of bulk RNA from unsorted whole blood was done, without chain pairing.

Unique molecular identifiers were attached to individual cDNA molecules. MiXCR, run by TCRdb on the 5' RACE reads, gives a single entry per CDR3 protein. The data contain 80,000 to 95,000 distinct CDR3 sequences, 15% to 20% of them singletons. Trimming left V 5 bases short and J 2 bases short, with 19 bases between. CDR1 and CDR2 from the germline V gene are MDHEN and SYDVKM. The CDR3 loop spans 16 amino acids. Sequences were derived from whole blood, sampled at baseline. The TCR comes from an adult who was a healthcare worker with PCR-confirmed SARS-CoV-2 infection or an uninfected control (not recorded which). The rearrangement joins TRBV28 to TRBJ2-7; D remains unclear. CDR3 nucleotide sequence: TGTGCCAGCAGTGGCCTAGGAGCATCCCGAGCCTACGAGCAGTACTTC. It specifies CASSGLGASRAYEQYF.